The 6 T cell receptor beta chains below come from one sample, sequenced in a study of T-cell memory formation after mild COVID-19. MiXCR was run by TCRdb on the 5' RACE reads, yielding one entry per CDR3 protein. The data show fewer than 450,000 distinct CDR3 sequences, roughly 26% seen once. Sequences were obtained from PBMCs or a T cell subset sorted from them (not recorded which). These receptors came from an adult woman who had mild COVID-19 (a few samples of this study predate the infection). Cell type and time point are not known.

The table lists this clonotype with many counts. The CDR3 spells CSPSNSGRDNEQFF. In nucleotides, the CDR3 is TGCAGTCCATCTAACAGCGGGAGGGACAATGAGCAGTTCTTC. The rearrangement joins TRBV20-1 to TRBJ2-1; the match to TRBD2 covers 10 bases. This CDR3 region has 14 residues. CDR1 DFQATT and CDR2 SNEGSKA come from the germline V gene (reference sequence). Trimming cost V 8 bases and J 5 bases; bases outside gene matches: 9.

This CDR3 is CASSWSQGAGELFF. CDR3 nucleotides: TGCGCCAGCAGCTGGAGCCAGGGGGCCGGGGAGCTGTTTTTT. This chain links TRBV5-1 with TRBJ2-2, with 7 positions matching TRBD1. Unmatched junction bases numbered 5, after V lost 3 bases and J lost 6 bases. Germline V gene data show CDR1 as SGHRS and CDR2 as YFSETQ. The CDR3 length is 14 residues.

V and J are TRBV4-2 and TRBJ2-1; D might be TRBD1 (6 bases). CDR3 size: 15 residues. Germline loops: CDR1 LGHNA, CDR2 YNFKEQ. Trimming pared 0 bases from V and 6 bases from J, leaving 12 bases between. CDR3 loop: CASSQESIGGNEQFF. The DNA for the CDR3 is TGTGCCAGCAGCCAAGAATCTATAGGGGGCAATGAGCAGTTCTTC.

The chain uses TRBV10-3 and TRBJ2-3; D gene ambiguous. The V end was cut by 10 bases, the J end by 0 bases, with 11 bases between. Germline CDR1 and CDR2: ENHRY and SYGVKD. The length of the CDR3 is 13 residues. The CDR3 protein is CATGGTSTDTQYF. The CDR3 DNA sequence: TGTGCCACCGGCGGCACGAGCACAGATACGCAGTATTTT.

The chain uses TRBV18 and TRBJ2-2, with D possibly being TRBD1 (6 bases). This CDR3 contains 16 residues. Deletions cut 1 base from V and 0 bases from J, with 9 bases between. Germline V gene lookup returns CDR1 KGHSH and CDR2 LQKENI. The CDR3 spells CASSPRRGANTGELFF. The CDR3 DNA reads as TGTGCCAGCTCACCACGCAGGGGCGCGAACACCGGGGAGCTGTTTTTT.

This clonotype was counted many times. The V and J genes are TRBV7-6 and TRBJ2-5; D gene ambiguous. Germline V gives CDR1 SGHVS, CDR2 FNYEAQ. The CDR3 consists of 12 residues. V was clipped by 5 bases and J by 0 bases, with 4 bases between them. This chain's CDR3 is CASSHDQETQYF. CDR3 DNA: TGTGCCAGCAGCCACGACCAAGAGACCCAGTACTTC. The full variable domain, rest sourced from reference TRBV7-6 and TRBJ2-5, is GAGVSQSPRYKVTKRGQDVALRCDPISGHVSLYWYRQALGQGPEFLTYFNYEAQQDKSGLPNDRFSAERPEGSISTLTIQRTEQRDSAMYRCASSHDQETQYFGPGTRLLVL.